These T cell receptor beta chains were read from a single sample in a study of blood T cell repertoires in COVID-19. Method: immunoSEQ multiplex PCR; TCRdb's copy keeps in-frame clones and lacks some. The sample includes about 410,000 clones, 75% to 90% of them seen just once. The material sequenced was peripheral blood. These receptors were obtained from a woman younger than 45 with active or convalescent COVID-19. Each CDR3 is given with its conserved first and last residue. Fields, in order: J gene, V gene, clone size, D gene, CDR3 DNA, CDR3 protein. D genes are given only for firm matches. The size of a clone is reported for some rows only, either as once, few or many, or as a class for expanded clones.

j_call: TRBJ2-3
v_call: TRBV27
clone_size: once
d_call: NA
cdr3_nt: TGTGCCAGCAGTTACAGCGGCAGCACAGATACGCAGTATTTT
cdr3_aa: CASSYSGSTDTQYF

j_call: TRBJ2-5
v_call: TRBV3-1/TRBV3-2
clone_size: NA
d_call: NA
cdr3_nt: TGTGCCAGCAGCCGCCGGGGGGCGGAGACCCAGTACTTC
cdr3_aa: CASSRRGAETQYF

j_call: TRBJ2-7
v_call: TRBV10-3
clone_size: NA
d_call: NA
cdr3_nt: TGTGCCATCAGTGGCCCGGACACCCCTGACGAGCAGTACTTC
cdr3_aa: CAISGPDTPDEQYF

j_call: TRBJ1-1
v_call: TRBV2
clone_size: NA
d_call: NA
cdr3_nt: TGTGCCAGCACCCAAGACAGGTTGAACACTGAAGCTTTCTTT
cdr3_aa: CASTQDRLNTEAFF

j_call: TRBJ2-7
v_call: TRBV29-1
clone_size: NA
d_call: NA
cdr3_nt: TGCAGCGTTGAGTGGGGGCTCGGCGAGCAGTACTTC
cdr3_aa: CSVEWGLGEQYF

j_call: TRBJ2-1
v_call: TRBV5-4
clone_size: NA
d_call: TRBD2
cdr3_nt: TGTGCCAGCAGCTTTGGACTAGCGGGAGATGAGCAGTTCTTC
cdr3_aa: CASSFGLAGDEQFF

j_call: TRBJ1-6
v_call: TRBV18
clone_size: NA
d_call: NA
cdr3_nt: TGTGCCAGCTCACCCGCCTCGCGGACTATTTCACCCCTCCACTTT
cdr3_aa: CASSPASRTISPLHF

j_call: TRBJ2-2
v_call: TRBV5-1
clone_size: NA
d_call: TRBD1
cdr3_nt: TGCGCCAGCAGCGAGGACAGGACGGAGCTGTTTTTT
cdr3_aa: CASSEDRTELFF

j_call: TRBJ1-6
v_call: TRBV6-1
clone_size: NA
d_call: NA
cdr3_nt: TGTGCCAGCAGTGACAACAGGGTTGCTTATAATTCACCCCTCCACTTT
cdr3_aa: CASSDNRVAYNSPLHF

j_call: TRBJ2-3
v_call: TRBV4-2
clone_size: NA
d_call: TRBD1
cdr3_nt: TGTGCCAGCAGCCCGCTACAGGGGAATACGCAGTATTTT
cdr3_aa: CASSPLQGNTQYF

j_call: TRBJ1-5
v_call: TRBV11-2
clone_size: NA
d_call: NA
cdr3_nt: TGTGCCAGCAGCTTGGCAGCGTCCCCCAATCAGCCCCAGCATTTT
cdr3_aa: CASSLAASPNQPQHF

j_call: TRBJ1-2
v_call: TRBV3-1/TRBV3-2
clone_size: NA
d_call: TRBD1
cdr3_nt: TGTGCCAGCAGACGGGGACAGGGGCTTGGCTATGGCTACACCTTC
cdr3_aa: CASRRGQGLGYGYTF

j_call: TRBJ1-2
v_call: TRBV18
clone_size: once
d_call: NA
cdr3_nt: TGTGCCAGCTCACCACCGACTACAGGGTACCCAAATAACTATGGCTACACCTTC
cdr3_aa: CASSPPTTGYPNNYGYTF

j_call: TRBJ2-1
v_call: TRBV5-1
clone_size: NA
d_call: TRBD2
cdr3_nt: TGCGCCAGCTTCTGGACTAGCGGGAGCTCTGAGCAGTTCTTC
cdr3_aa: CASFWTSGSSEQFF

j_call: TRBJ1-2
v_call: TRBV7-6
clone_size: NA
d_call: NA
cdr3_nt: TGTGCCAGCAGCTTAGACAGGAGTGGCTACACCTTC
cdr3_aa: CASSLDRSGYTF

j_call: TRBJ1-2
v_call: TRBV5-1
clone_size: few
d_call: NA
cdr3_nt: TGCGCCAGCAGCTTGGCGGGAAGGAGCCCTAACTATGGCTACACCTTC
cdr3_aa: CASSLAGRSPNYGYTF

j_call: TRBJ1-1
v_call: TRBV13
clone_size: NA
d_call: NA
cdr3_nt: TGTGCCAGCAGCTTGGTTACTCCGGCTGAAGCTTTCTTT
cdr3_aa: CASSLVTPAEAFF

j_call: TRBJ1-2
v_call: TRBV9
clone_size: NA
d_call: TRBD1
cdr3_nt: TGTGCCAGCAGCGTCGGGACAGGGTTTACGGGCTACACCTTC
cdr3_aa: CASSVGTGFTGYTF

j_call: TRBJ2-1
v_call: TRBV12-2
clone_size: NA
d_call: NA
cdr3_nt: TGTGCAAGTCGCTTAGTTCGTAGCGGGAGTTGCTACAATGAGCAGTTCTTC
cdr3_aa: CASRLVRSGSCYNEQFF

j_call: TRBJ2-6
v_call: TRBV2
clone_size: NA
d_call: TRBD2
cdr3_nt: TGTGCCAGCGGGGGGGCTGGGGCCAACGTCCTGACTTTC
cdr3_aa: CASGGAGANVLTF

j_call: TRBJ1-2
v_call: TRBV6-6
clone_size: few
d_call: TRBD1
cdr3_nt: TGTGCCAGCAGCGGGACAGGGGGCGCGGACTATGGCTACACCTTC
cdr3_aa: CASSGTGGADYGYTF

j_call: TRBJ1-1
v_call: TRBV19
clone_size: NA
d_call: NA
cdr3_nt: TGTGCCAGTAGAGACGGGAACCTCGTCTGGGCTGAAGCTTTCTTT
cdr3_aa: CASRDGNLVWAEAFF

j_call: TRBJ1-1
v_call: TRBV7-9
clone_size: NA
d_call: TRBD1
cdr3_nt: TGTGCCAGCAGCTTAGGCCGGGGACAGGAATACGCTTTCTTT
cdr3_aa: CASSLGRGQEYAFF

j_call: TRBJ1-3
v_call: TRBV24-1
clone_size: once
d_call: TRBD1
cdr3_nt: TGTGCCACCAGCGGAGGGGCAGGGGGTTTCGGAAACACCATATATTTT
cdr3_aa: CATSGGAGGFGNTIYF